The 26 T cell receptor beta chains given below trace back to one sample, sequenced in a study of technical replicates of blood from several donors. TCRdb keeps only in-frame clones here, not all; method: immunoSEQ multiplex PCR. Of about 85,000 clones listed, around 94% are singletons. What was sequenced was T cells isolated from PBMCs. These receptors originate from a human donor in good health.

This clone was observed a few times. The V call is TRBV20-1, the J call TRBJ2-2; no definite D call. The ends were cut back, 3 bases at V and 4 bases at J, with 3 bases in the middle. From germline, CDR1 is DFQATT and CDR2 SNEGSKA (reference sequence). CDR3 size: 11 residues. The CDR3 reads CSASRTGELFF. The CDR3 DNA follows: TGCAGTGCTAGCCGCACCGGGGAGCTGTTTTTT.

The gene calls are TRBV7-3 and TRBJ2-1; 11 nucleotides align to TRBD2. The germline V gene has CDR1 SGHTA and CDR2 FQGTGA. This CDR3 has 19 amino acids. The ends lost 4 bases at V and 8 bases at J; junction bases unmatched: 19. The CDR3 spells CASSSFGASGGSDGDEQFF. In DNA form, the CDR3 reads TGTGCCAGCAGCTCATTTGGGGCTAGCGGGGGGTCAGACGGGGATGAGCAGTTCTTC. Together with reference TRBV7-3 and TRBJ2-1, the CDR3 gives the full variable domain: GAGVSQTPSNKVTEKGKYVELRCDPISGHTALYWYRQSLGQGPEFLIYFQGTGAADDSGLPNDRFFAVRPEGSVSTLKIQRTERGDSAVYLCASSSFGASGGSDGDEQFFGPGTRLTVL.

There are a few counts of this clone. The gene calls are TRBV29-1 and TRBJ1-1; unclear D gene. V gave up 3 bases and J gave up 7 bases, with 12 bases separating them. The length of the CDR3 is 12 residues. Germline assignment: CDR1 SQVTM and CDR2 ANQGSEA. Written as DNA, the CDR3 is TGCAGCGTTGAGGATAGACTGTATGAAGCTTTCTTT. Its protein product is CSVEDRLYEAFF.

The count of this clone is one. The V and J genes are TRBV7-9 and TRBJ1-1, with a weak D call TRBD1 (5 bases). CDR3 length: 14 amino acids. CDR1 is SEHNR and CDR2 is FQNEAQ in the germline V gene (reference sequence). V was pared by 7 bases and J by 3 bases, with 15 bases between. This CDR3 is CASTNAGGDTEAFF. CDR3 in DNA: TGTGCCAGCACCAATGCTGGGGGGGACACTGAAGCTTTCTTT.

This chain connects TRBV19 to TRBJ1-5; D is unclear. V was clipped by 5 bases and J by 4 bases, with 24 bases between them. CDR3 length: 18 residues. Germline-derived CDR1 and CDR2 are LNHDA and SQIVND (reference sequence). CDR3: CASSAAGGSRVSNQPQHF. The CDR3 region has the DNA TGTGCCAGTAGTGCCGCGGGAGGGTCCCGGGTGTCTAATCAGCCCCAGCATTTT.

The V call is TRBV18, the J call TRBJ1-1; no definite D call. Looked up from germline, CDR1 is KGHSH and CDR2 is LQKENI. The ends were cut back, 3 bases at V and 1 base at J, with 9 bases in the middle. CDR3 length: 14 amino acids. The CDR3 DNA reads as TGTGCCAGCTCACCTCAACAGAGGAACACTGAAGCTTTCTTT. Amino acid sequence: CASSPQQRNTEAFF.

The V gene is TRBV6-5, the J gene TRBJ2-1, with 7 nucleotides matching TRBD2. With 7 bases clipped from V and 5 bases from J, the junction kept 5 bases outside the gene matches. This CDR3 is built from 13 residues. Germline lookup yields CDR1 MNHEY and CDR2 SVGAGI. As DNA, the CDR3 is TGTGCCAGCACCCTACTAGCGAACAATGAGCAGTTCTTC. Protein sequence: CASTLLANNEQFF.

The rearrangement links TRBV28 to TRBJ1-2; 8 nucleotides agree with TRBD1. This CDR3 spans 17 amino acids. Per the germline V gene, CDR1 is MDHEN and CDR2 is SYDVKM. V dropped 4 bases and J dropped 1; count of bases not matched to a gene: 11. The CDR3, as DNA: TGTGCCAGCAGTTCCCGGACAGGGCGTTCGCGTAACTATGGCTACACCTTC. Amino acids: CASSSRTGRSRNYGYTF.

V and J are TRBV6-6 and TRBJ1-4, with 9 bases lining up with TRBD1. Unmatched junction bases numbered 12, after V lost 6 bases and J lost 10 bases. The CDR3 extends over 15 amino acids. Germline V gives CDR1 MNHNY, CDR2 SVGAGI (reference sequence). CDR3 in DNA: TGTGCCAGCAGGACCGGAGGGACAGGGTCCCGAAAACTGTTTTTT. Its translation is CASRTGGTGSRKLFF.

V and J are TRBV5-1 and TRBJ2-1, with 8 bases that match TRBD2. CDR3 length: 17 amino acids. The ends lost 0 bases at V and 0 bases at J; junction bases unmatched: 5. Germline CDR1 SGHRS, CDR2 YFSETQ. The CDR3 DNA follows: TGCGCCAGCAGCTTGGAAAGGACTAGCTCCTCCTACAATGAGCAGTTCTTC. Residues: CASSLERTSSSYNEQFF.

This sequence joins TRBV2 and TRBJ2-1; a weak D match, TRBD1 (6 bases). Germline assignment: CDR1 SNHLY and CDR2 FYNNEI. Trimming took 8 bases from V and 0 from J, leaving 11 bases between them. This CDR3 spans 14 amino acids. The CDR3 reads CASAGTSSYNEQFF. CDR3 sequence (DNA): TGTGCCAGCGCCGGGACATCCTCCTACAATGAGCAGTTCTTC.

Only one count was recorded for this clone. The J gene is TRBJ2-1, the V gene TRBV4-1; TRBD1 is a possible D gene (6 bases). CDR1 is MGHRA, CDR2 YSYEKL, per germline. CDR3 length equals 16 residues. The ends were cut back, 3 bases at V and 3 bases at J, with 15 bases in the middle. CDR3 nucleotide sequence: TGCGCCAGCAGCCACCCAGGGACAAGGATCTACAATGAGCAGTTCTTC. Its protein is CASSHPGTRIYNEQFF.

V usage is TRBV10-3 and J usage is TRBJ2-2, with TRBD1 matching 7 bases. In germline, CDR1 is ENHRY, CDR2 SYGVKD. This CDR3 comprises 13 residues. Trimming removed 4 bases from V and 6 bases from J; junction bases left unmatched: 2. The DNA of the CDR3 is TGTGCCATCAGTGCCACAGGGGCCGGGGAGCTGTTTTTT. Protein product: CAISATGAGELFF.

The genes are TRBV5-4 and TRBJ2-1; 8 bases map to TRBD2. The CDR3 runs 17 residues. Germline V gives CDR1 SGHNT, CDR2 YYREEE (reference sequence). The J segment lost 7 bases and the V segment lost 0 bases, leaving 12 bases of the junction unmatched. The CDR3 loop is CASSLVGAGRGANEQFF. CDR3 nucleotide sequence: TGTGCCAGCAGCTTGGTAGGGGCAGGGCGGGGGGCAAATGAGCAGTTCTTC.

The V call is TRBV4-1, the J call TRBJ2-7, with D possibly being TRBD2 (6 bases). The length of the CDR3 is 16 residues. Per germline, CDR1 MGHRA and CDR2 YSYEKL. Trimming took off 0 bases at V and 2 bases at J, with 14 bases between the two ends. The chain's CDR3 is CASSQDLDGGTYEQYF. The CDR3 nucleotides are TGCGCCAGCAGCCAAGACCTCGATGGAGGGACCTACGAGCAGTACTTC.

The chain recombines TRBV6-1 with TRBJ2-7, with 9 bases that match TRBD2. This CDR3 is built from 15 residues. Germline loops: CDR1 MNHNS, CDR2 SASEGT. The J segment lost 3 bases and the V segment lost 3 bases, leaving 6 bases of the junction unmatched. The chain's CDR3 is CASSEPGLAGYEQYF. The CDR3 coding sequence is TGTGCCAGCAGTGAGCCGGGACTAGCAGGCTACGAGCAGTACTTC.

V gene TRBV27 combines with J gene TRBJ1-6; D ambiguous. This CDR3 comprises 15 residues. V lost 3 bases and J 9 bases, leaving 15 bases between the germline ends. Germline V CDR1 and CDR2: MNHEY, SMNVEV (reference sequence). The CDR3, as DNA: TGTGCCAGCAGTTTTGAGGAGGGTGCCCTTTCACCCCTCCACTTT. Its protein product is CASSFEEGALSPLHF.

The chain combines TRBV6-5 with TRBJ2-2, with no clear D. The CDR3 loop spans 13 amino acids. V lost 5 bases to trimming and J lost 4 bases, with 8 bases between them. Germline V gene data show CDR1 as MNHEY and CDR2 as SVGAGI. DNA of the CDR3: TGTGCCAGCAGTCGTCGAGGCACCGGGGAGCTGTTTTTT. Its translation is CASSRRGTGELFF.

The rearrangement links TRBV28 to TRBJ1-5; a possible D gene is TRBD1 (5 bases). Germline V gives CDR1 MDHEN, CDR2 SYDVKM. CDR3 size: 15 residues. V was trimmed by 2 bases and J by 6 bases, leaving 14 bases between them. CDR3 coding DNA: TGTGCCAGCAGTTTAGGATGGGGCGACCGTCAGCCCCAGCATTTT. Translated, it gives CASSLGWGDRQPQHF.

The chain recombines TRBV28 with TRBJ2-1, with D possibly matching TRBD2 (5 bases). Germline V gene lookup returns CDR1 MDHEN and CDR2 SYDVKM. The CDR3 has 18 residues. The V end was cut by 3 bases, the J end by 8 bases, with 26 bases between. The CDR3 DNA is TGTGCCAGCAGTTTTCCCCTCACTTTGGGCCATAGCGTCCATGAGCAGTTCTTC. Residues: CASSFPLTLGHSVHEQFF.

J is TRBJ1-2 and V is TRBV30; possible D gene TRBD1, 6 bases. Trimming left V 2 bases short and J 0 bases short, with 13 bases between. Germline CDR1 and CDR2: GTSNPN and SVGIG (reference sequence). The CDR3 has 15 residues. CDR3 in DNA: TGTGCCTGGAGTACCGGGACATCGGCTAACTATGGCTACACCTTC. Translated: CAWSTGTSANYGYTF.

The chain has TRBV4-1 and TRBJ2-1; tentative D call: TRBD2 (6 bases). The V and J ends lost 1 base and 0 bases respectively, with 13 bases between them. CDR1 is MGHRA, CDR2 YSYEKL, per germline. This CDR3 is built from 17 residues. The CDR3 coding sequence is TGCGCCAGCAGCCAAGGAAAAGGAGGGAGCTCCTACAATGAGCAGTTCTTC. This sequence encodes CASSQGKGGSSYNEQFF.

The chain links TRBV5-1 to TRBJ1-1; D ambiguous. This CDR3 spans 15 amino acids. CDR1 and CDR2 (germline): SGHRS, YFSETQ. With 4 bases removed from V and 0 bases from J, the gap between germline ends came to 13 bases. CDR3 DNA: TGCGCCAGCAGCCCTCCCGAGGTATTGAACACTGAAGCTTTCTTT. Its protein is CASSPPEVLNTEAFF.

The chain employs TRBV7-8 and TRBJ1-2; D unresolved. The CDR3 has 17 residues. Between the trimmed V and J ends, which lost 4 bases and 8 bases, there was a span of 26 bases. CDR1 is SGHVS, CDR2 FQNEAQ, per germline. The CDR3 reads CASSSSVLMHSLTGYTF. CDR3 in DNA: TGTGCCAGCAGCTCCTCCGTTTTAATGCACAGCCTCACGGGCTACACCTTC. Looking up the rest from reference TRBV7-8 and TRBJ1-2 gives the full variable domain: GAGVSQSPRYKVAKRGQDVALRCDPISGHVSLFWYQQALGQGPEFLTYFQNEAQLDKSGLPSDRFFAERPEGSVSTLKIQRTQQEDSAVYLCASSSSVLMHSLTGYTFGSGTRLTVV.

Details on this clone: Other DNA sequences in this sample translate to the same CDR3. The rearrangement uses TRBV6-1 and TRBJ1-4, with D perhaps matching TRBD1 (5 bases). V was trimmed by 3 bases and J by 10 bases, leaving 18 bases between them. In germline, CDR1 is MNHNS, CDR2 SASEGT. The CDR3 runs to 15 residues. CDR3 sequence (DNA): TGTGCCAGCAGTGAGGCGCGGGGGAACGGAGGAAAACTGTTTTTT. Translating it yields CASSEARGNGGKLFF.

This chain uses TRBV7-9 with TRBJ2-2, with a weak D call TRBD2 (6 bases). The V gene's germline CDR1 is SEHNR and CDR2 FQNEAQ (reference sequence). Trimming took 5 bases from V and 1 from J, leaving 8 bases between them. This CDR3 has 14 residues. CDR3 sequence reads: CASSPGGNTGELFF. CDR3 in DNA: TGTGCCAGCAGCCCCGGGGGGAACACCGGGGAGCTGTTTTTT.